Each of the 20 T cell receptor beta chains below was sequenced from the same sample in a study of CD8 T cells in ankylosing spondylitis. Using its own MiXCR run on the 5' RACE reads, TCRdb lists one record per CDR3 protein. Here the sample spans 300,000 to 350,000 distinct CDR3 sequences, about a fifth being singletons. Sequenced input: blood, either unsorted or a sorted T cell fraction (not recorded which). The receptors were gathered from a female donor with ankylosing spondylitis or in good health (not recorded which).

The chain recombines TRBV24-1 with TRBJ1-2; the D is unclear. The CDR3 consists of 14 residues. In germline, CDR1 is KGHDR, CDR2 SFDVKD. V lost 6 bases and J 5 bases, leaving 15 bases between the germline ends. The CDR3 loop reads CATSTKGKAYGYTF. CDR3 coding DNA: TGTGCCACCAGTACTAAGGGAAAGGCTTATGGCTACACCTTC.

This rearrangement joins TRBV6-5 to TRBJ2-3, with 12 bases fitting TRBD2. Trimming took 4 bases from V and 5 from J; bases not matched to a gene: 1. The CDR3 is 14 residues long. CDR1 MNHEY and CDR2 SVGAGI come from the germline V gene. The DNA of the CDR3 is TGTGCCAGCAGTTGGGGACTAGCGGGAGATACGCAGTATTTT. Residues: CASSWGLAGDTQYF.

A few counts support this clonotype. V usage is TRBV20-1 and J usage is TRBJ2-7; D call uncertain. Germline CDR1 and CDR2: DFQATT and SNEGSKA (reference sequence). The CDR3 spans 14 residues. Trimming left V 3 bases short and J 2 bases short, with 14 bases between. The CDR3 bases are TGCAGTGCTAGCCGCCCGACCGGCCCCTACGAGCAGTACTTC. Translated: CSASRPTGPYEQYF.

This clonotype has only a few counts. The chain links TRBV20-1 to TRBJ2-7; maybe TRBD2 (5 bases). From germline, CDR1 is DFQATT and CDR2 SNEGSKA (reference sequence). This CDR3 spans 15 amino acids. Between the trimmed V and J ends, which lost 0 bases and 7 bases, there was a span of 19 bases. CDR3 bases: TGCAGTGCTAGAGATTCCCGCGGAGGTCTGGGGGAGCAGTACTTC. This sequence encodes CSARDSRGGLGEQYF.

The rearrangement uses TRBV7-2 and TRBJ2-3; D gene ambiguous. The germline CDR1 and CDR2 sequences are SGHTA and FQGNSA. CDR3 length equals 12 residues. Between the trimmed V and J ends, which lost 2 bases and 6 bases, there was a span of 6 bases. CDR3 protein: CASSLQEDTQYF. In nucleotides, the CDR3 is TGTGCCAGCAGCTTACAGGAGGATACGCAGTATTTT.

The chain couples TRBV19 to TRBJ1-5; TRBD1 matches 8 bases. V gave up 4 bases and J gave up 12 bases; unmatched junction bases: 11. The germline CDR1 and CDR2 sequences are LNHDA and SQIVND (reference sequence). The CDR3 is 14 residues long. The CDR3 coding sequence is TGTGCCAGTAGTAACGGACAGGGAAGGGTGCTCCAGCATTTT. Translating gives CASSNGQGRVLQHF.

This clonotype appeared many times. The chain has TRBV20-1 and TRBJ1-2; 8 bases match TRBD1. This CDR3 is built from 13 residues. The V and J ends lost 5 bases and 2 bases, in that order; junction bases with no gene match: 4. Per germline, CDR1 DFQATT and CDR2 SNEGSKA (reference sequence). The CDR3 spells CSASGQGNYGYTF. CDR3 nucleotide sequence: TGCAGTGCTTCTGGACAGGGCAACTATGGCTACACCTTC.

The chain joins TRBV6-5 to TRBJ1-1; D is ambiguous. CDR1 is MNHEY and CDR2 is SVGAGI in the germline V gene. This CDR3 spans 12 amino acids. V was cut by 7 bases and J by 8 bases, with 14 bases left in between. The CDR3 region is CASTRTGSEAFF. The CDR3 DNA reads TGTGCCAGCACCAGAACCGGGTCCGAAGCTTTCTTT.

The J gene is TRBJ1-1, the V gene TRBV6-1; no clear D gene. The CDR3 has 12 residues. V lost 5 bases and J lost 2, with 6 bases in between. CDR1 MNHNS and CDR2 SASEGT come from the germline V gene. The CDR3 DNA follows: TGTGCCAGCAGTTCTGACAACACTGAAGCTTTCTTT. The encoded protein is CASSSDNTEAFF.

The CDR3 DNA reads TGTGCCAGCAGTTACTCCAGTGGACAGCCCCAGCATTTT. This codes for CASSYSSGQPQHF. V gene TRBV6-5 combines with J gene TRBJ1-5; D not resolved. In germline, CDR1 is MNHEY, CDR2 SVGAGI. V was cut by 0 bases and J by 7 bases, with 7 bases left in between. The CDR3 has 13 amino acids.

A few counts support this clonotype. This chain connects TRBV10-3 to TRBJ2-2; TRBD2 might be the D (6 bases). In germline, CDR1 is ENHRY, CDR2 SYGVKD. Trimming stripped 11 bases from V and 7 bases from J, with 17 bases between. This CDR3 is 13 amino acids long. The DNA of the CDR3 is TGTGCCTTTAGGACGGGCGGGAACGGGGAGCTGTTTTTT. Translating gives CAFRTGGNGELFF.

This clonotype was observed a few times. The V call is TRBV6-1, the J call TRBJ2-1; 8 nucleotides align to TRBD1. V was clipped by 7 bases and J by 7 bases; unmatched bases: 12. CDR1 is MNHNS and CDR2 is SASEGT in the germline V gene. The CDR3 runs 15 residues. CDR3 DNA: TGTGCCAGCACCCCTGGACAGGGATGGAGGAATGAGCAGTTCTTC. This sequence encodes CASTPGQGWRNEQFF.

This chain links TRBV9 with TRBJ2-7, with TRBD2 identical over 8 bases. The CDR3 loop spans 14 amino acids. The germline V gene encodes CDR1 SGDLS and CDR2 YYNGEE. The V gene end was trimmed by 4 bases and the J gene end by 4 bases; junction bases not matched to a gene: 7. The DNA of the CDR3 is TGTGCCAGCAGCCCGAGGGGGACTAGATACGAGCAGTACTTC. Translating gives CASSPRGTRYEQYF.

This clonotype was detected many times. The chain combines TRBV20-1 with TRBJ2-3; D ambiguous. Looked up from germline, CDR1 is DFQATT and CDR2 is SNEGSKA (reference sequence). Trimming left V 5 bases short and J 1 base short, with 4 bases between. This CDR3 is 11 amino acids long. The CDR3 sequence is CSARGTDTQYF. The CDR3 region has the DNA TGCAGTGCTCGAGGCACAGATACGCAGTATTTT.

J is TRBJ2-3 and V is TRBV5-1, with D unclear. V dropped 5 bases and J dropped 6 bases, with 16 bases sitting between them. Germline CDR1 and CDR2: SGHRS and YFSETQ. This CDR3 contains 14 residues. Here the CDR3 reads CASRVFAASDTQYF. The CDR3 nucleotides read TGCGCCAGCAGGGTCTTCGCGGCATCGGATACGCAGTATTTT.

The chain is built from TRBV6-2 or TRBV6-3 and TRBJ2-2; D remains unclear. The CDR3 runs 15 residues. CDR1 and CDR2 from the germline V gene are MNHEY and SVGEGT. V was trimmed by 2 bases and J by 3 bases, leaving 10 bases between them. The CDR3 spells CASSYRSTYTGELFF. In DNA form, the CDR3 reads TGTGCCAGCAGTTACAGGAGCACCTACACCGGGGAGCTGTTTTTT.

Many counts were recorded for this clonotype. The chain has TRBV20-1 and TRBJ1-5; D unclear. V dropped 3 bases and J dropped 1 base, with 4 bases sitting between them. The V gene's germline CDR1 is DFQATT and CDR2 SNEGSKA (reference sequence). CDR3 size: 12 residues. CDR3 protein: CSASRSNQPQHF. As DNA, the CDR3 is TGCAGTGCTAGTCGGAGCAATCAGCCCCAGCATTTT.

The gene calls are TRBV5-5 and TRBJ2-5, with TRBD1 identical over 8 bases. The CDR3 is made up of 14 amino acids. Per germline, CDR1 SGHKS and CDR2 YYEKEE (reference sequence). Trimming removed 2 bases from V and 3 bases from J; junction bases left unmatched: 3. CDR3 DNA: TGTGCCAGCAGCTTACAGGGGGTCGAAGAGACCCAGTACTTC. It translates to CASSLQGVEETQYF.

In its sample, this clonotype was seen a few times. This sequence joins TRBV24-1 and TRBJ2-5; D is perhaps TRBD1 or TRBD2 (5 bases each). The CDR3 is made up of 14 amino acids. V shed 9 bases and J shed 2 bases, with 15 bases lying between them. CDR1 is KGHDR, CDR2 SFDVKD, per germline. CDR3 nucleotide sequence: TGTGCCACCCACGGGAAAAGGGGACAAGAGACCCAGTACTTC. Translated: CATHGKRGQETQYF.

The chain recombines TRBV27 with TRBJ2-7; 8 positions match TRBD2. V was pared by 5 bases and J by 2 bases, with 11 bases of the junction left unmatched. Germline lookup yields CDR1 MNHEY and CDR2 SMNVEV (reference sequence). The CDR3 sequence is 16 residues long. The DNA of the CDR3 is TGTGCCAGCAGTCTACCGGGGGGGGAGCAGGCCTACGAGCAGTACTTC. Its translation: CASSLPGGEQAYEQYF.